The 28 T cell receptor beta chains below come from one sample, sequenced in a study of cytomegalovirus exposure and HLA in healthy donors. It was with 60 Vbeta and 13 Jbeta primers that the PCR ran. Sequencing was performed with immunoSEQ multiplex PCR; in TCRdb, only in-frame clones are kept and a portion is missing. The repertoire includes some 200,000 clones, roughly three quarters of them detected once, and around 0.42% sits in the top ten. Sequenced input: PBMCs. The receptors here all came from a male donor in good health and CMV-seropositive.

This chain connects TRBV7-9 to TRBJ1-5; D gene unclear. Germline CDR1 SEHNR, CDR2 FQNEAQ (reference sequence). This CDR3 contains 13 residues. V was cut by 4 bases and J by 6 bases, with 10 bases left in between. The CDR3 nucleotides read TGTGCCAGCAGCTATGAGGGAGTTCAGCCCCAGCATTTT. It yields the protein CASSYEGVQPQHF. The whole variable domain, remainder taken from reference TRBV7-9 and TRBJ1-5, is DTGVSQNPRHKITKRGQNVTFRCDPISEHNRLYWYRQTLGQGPEFLTYFQNEAQLEKSRLLSDRFSAERPKGSFSTLEIQRTEQGDSAMYLCASSYEGVQPQHFGDGTRLSIL.

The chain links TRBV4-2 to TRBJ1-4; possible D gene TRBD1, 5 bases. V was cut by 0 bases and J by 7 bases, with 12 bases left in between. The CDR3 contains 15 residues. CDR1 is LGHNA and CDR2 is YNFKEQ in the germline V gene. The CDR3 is CASSQEAGEGEKLFF. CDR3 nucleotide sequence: TGTGCCAGCAGCCAAGAGGCGGGGGAGGGTGAAAAACTGTTTTTT.

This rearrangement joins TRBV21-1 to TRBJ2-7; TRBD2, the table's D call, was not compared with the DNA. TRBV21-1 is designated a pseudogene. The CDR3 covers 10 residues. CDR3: CASSRREQYF. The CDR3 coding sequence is TGTGCCAGCTCCCGGAGGGAGCAGTACTTC.

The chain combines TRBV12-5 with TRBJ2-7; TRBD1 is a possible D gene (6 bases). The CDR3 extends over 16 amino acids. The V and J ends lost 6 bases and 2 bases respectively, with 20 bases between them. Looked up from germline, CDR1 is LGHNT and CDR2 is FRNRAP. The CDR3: CASGPKPQGIPYEQYF. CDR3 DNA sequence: TGTGCTAGTGGCCCGAAACCACAGGGAATACCCTACGAGCAGTACTTC.

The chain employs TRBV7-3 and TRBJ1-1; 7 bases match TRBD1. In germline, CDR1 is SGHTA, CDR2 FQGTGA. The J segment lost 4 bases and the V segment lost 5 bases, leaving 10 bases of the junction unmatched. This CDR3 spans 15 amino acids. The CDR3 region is CASSAGSGGPTEAFF. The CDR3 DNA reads TGTGCCAGCAGCGCCGGCTCAGGGGGGCCCACTGAAGCTTTCTTT.

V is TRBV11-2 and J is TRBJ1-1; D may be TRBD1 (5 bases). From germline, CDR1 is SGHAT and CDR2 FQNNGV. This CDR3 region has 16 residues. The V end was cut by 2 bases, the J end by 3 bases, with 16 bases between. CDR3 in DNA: TGTGCCAGCAGCTTATACCCAAAAGACAGATACACTGAAGCTTTCTTT. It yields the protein CASSLYPKDRYTEAFF.

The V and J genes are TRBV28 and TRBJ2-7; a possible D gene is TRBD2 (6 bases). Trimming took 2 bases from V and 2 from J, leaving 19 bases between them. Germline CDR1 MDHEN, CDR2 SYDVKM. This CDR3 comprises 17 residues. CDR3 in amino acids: CASSLEGFGTRPYEQYF. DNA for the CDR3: TGTGCCAGCAGTTTAGAGGGGTTTGGGACTCGACCCTACGAGCAGTACTTC.

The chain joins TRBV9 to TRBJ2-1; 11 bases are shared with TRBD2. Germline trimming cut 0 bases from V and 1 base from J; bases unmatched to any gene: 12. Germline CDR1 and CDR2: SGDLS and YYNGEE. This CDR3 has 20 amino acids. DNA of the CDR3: TGTGCCAGCAGCGTAGACCCACTAGCGGGAGCAATGAAGTCCTACAATGAGCAGTTCTTC. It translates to CASSVDPLAGAMKSYNEQFF.

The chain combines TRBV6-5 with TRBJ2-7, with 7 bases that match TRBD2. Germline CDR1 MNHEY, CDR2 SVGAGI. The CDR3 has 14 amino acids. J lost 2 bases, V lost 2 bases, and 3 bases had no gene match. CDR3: CASSYAGEAYEQYF. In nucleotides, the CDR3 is TGTGCCAGCAGTTACGCGGGAGAGGCCTACGAGCAGTACTTC.

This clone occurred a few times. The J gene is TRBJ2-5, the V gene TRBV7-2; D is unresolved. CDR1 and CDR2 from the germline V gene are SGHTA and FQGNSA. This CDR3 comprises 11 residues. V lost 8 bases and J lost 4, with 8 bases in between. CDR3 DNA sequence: TGTGCCAGCTTAATCCGAGAGACCCAGTACTTC. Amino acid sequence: CASLIRETQYF.

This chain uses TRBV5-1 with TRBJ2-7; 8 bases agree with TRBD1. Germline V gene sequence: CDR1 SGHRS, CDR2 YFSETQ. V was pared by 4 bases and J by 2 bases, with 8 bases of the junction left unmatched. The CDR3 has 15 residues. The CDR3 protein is CASSRGQGGPYEQYF. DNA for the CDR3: TGCGCCAGCAGCCGAGGACAGGGCGGCCCCTACGAGCAGTACTTC.

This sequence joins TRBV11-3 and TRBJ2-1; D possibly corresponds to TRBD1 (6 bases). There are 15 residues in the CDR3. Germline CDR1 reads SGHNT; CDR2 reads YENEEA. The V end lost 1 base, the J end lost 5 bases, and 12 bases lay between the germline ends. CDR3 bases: TGTGCCAGCAGCTTAGTAGGGGGACATAACAATGAGCAGTTCTTC. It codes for CASSLVGGHNNEQFF. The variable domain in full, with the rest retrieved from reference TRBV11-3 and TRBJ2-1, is EAGVVQSPRYKIIEKKQPVAFWCNPISGHNTLYWYLQNLGQGPELLIRYENEEAVDDSQLPKDRFSAERLKGVDSTLKIQPAELGDSAVYLCASSLVGGHNNEQFFGPGTRLTVL.

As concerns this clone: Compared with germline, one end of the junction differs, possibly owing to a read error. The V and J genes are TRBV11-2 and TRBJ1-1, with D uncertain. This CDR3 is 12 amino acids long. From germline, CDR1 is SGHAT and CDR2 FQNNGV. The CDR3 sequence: CASSHRHTEAFF. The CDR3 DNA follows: TGTGCCAGCAGCCACAGACACACGGAAGCTTTCTTT.

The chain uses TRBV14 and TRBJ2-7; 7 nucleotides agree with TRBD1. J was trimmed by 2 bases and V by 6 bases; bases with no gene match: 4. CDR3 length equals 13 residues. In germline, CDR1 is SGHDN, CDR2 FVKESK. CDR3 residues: CASSRQGPYEQYF. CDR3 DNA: TGTGCCAGCAGTCGACAGGGCCCCTACGAGCAGTACTTC.

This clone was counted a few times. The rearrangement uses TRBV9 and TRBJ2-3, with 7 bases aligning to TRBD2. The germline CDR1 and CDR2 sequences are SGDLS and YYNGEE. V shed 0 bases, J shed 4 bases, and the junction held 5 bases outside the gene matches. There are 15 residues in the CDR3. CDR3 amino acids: CASSVDSGGADTQYF. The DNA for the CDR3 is TGTGCCAGCAGCGTAGACTCGGGGGGAGCAGATACGCAGTATTTT.

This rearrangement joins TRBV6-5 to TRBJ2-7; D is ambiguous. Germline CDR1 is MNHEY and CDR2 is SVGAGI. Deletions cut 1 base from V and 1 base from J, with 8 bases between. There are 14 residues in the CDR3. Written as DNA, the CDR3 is TGTGCCAGCAGTTACTTCCAGAAGTCCTACGAGCAGTACTTC. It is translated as CASSYFQKSYEQYF.

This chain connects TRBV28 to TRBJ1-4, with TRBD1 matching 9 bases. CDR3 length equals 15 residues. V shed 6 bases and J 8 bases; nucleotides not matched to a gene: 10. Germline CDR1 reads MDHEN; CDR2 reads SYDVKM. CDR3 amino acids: CASSRPGTGNEKLFF. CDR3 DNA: TGTGCCAGCAGCCGTCCGGGGACAGGGAACGAAAAACTGTTTTTT.

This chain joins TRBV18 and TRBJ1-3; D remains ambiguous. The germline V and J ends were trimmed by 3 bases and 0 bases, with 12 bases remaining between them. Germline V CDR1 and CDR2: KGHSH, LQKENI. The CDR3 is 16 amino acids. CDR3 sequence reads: CASSPGRPDSGNTIYF. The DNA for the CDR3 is TGTGCCAGCTCACCGGGCAGGCCAGACTCTGGAAACACCATATATTTT.

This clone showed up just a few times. The CDR3, as DNA: TGTGCCAGCAGCTTAGCGCGGGCAAACTATGGCTACACCTTC. Residues: CASSLARANYGYTF. The chain recombines TRBV7-2 with TRBJ1-2; no clear D gene. V gave up 0 bases and J gave up 2 bases, with 7 bases separating them. Germline CDR1 and CDR2: SGHTA and FQGNSA. This CDR3 is built from 14 residues.

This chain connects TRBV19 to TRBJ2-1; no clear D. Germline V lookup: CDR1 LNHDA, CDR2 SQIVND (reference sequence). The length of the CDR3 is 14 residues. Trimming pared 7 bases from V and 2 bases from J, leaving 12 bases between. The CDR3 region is CASTMSSTYNEQFF. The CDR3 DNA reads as TGTGCCAGTACTATGAGTAGCACCTACAATGAGCAGTTCTTC.

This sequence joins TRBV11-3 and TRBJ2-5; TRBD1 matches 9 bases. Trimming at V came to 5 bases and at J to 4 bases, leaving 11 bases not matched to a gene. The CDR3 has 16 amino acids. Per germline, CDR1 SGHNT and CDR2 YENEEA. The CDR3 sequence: CASSQGRTGVIETQYF. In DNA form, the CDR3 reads TGTGCCAGCAGCCAAGGGAGGACAGGGGTAATAGAGACCCAGTACTTC.

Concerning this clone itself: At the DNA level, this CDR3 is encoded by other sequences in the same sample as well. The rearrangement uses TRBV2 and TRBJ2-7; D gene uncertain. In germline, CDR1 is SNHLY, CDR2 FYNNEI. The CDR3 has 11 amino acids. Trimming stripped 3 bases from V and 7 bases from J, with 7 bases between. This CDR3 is CASSDNYEQYF. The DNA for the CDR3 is TGTGCCAGCAGTGACAACTATGAGCAGTACTTC.

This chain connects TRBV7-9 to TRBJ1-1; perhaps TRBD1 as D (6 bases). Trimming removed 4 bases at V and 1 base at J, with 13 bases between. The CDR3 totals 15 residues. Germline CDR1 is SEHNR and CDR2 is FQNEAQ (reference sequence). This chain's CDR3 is CASSSYRDANTEAFF. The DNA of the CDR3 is TGTGCCAGCAGCTCATACAGGGACGCGAACACTGAAGCTTTCTTT.

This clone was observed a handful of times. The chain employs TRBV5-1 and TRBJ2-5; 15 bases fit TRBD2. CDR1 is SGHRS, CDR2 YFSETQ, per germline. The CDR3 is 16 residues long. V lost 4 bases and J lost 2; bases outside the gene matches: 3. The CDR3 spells CASSQGLAGGQETQYF. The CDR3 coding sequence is TGCGCCAGCAGCCAGGGACTAGCGGGAGGACAAGAGACCCAGTACTTC.

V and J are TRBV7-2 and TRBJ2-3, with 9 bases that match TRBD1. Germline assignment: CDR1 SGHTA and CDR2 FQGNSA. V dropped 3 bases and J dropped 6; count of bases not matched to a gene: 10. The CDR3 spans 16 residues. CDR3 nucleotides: TGTGCCAGCAGCTTGGACAGGGGCTGGGCCGGGGATACGCAGTATTTT. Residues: CASSLDRGWAGDTQYF.

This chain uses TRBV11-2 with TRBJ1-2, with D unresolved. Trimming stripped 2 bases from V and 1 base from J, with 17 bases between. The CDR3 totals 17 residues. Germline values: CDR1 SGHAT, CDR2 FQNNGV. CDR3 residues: CASSLREDEGLNYGYTF. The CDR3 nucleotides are TGTGCCAGCAGCTTAAGGGAAGACGAGGGCCTTAACTATGGCTACACCTTC.

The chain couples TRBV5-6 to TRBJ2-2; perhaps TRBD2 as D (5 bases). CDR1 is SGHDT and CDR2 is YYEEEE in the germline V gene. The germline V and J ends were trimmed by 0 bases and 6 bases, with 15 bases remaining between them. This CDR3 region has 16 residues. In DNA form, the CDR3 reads TGTGCCAGCAGCTTGGAGTTAGTAGCGAAAGCCGGGGAGCTGTTTTTT. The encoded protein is CASSLELVAKAGELFF.

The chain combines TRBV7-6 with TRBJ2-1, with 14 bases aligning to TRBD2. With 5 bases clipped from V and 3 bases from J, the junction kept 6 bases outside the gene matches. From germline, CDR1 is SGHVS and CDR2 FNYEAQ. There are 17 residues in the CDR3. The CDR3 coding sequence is TGTGCCAGCAGCGTCGGGACTAGCGGGGGAGGCTACAATGAGCAGTTCTTC. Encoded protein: CASSVGTSGGGYNEQFF.